A single sample gave rise to the 14 T cell receptor beta chains below, sequenced in a study of beta chain features in type 1 diabetes (dated by TCRdb to 2016 to 2019). Here is what the overall study found, with its caveats: A moderate but significant shortening of TCRB CDR3 length was observed in type 1 diabetes patients in all four CD4+ subsets.

Preparation of the library involved the immunoSEQ multiplex PCR assay. The High Capacity cDNA Reverse Transcription Kit was used to reverse transcribe all of the isolated RNA, meaning that expressed TCRB transcripts were what got sequenced. In its TCRdb copy, this immuneACCESS table keeps in-frame sequences only and misses some clones. Where compared with another copy, unresolved V genes explain less than half of these, and the others have no known cause. This sample lists 100,000 to 150,000 clones; roughly 10% were detected once. The ten largest clones capture over 0.6% of the sample. Their recognized antigens are unknown. Source material: central memory CD4+ T cells from blood. The origin of the receptors is a young man with type 1 diabetes.

This clone was recorded a few times. The chain is built from TRBV4-1 and TRBJ2-5; tentative D call: TRBD2 (7 bases). The CDR3 is made up of 15 amino acids. Germline V gives CDR1 MGHRA, CDR2 YSYEKL. Trimming shortened V by 3 bases and J by 1 base, and 12 bases separated the two germline ends. The CDR3 DNA is TGCGCCAGCAGCCAGCGGGGGCTGGGCCAAGAGACCCAGTACTTC. Its protein is CASSQRGLGQETQYF.

The CDR3 sequence is CASSRANLGAGGDGYTF. The CDR3 bases are TGCGCCAGCAGCCGAGCCAACCTGGGCGCCGGAGGGGATGGCTACACCTTC. The J gene is TRBJ1-2, the V gene TRBV4-1, with D possibly matching TRBD1 (5 bases). V lost 4 bases and J lost 6, with 24 bases in between. CDR1 MGHRA and CDR2 YSYEKL come from the germline V gene. The CDR3 has 17 residues.

V is TRBV11-2 and J is TRBJ1-1; D may be TRBD1 (5 bases). Germline loops: CDR1 SGHAT, CDR2 FQNNGV. CDR3 size: 17 residues. The V and J ends lost 6 bases and 10 bases respectively, with 30 bases between them. In DNA form, the CDR3 reads TGTGCCAGCAGTCACCCCATGGGGCCTGCATCGGTCCCTGCAGCTTTCTTT. It is translated as CASSHPMGPASVPAAFF. The full variable domain, with the rest looked up from reference TRBV11-2 and TRBJ1-1, is EAGVAQSPRYKIIEKRQSVAFWCNPISGHATLYWYQQILGQGPKLLIQFQNNGVVDDSQLPKDRFSAERLKGVDSTLKIQPAKLEDSAVYLCASSHPMGPASVPAAFFGQGTRLTVV.

This clone was detected a few times. This chain uses TRBV4-2 with TRBJ2-1; no firm D call. The CDR3 contains 12 residues. V shed 0 bases and J shed 10 bases, with 7 bases lying between them. Germline-derived CDR1 and CDR2 are LGHNA and YNFKEQ. CDR3: CASSQDFREQFF. CDR3 coding DNA: TGTGCCAGCAGCCAAGATTTCCGGGAGCAGTTCTTC.

CDR3 residues: CASSRDRGRDTGELFF. The CDR3 nucleotides read TGCGCCAGCAGCCGAGACAGGGGGCGCGACACCGGGGAGCTGTTTTTT. This chain joins TRBV4-1 and TRBJ2-2; 10 bases align to TRBD1. The J segment lost 3 bases and the V segment lost 4 bases, leaving 5 bases of the junction unmatched. This CDR3 has 16 residues. Germline CDR1 reads MGHRA; CDR2 reads YSYEKL.

This clone was recorded a few times. This rearrangement joins TRBV6-5 to TRBJ2-3, with D perhaps TRBD2 (6 bases). The CDR3 consists of 15 residues. Trimming stripped 0 bases from V and 4 bases from J, with 11 bases between. In germline, CDR1 is MNHEY, CDR2 SVGAGI. The CDR3, as DNA: TGTGCCAGCAGTTACTCAACGGGGGTGCCAGATACGCAGTATTTT. Translated, it gives CASSYSTGVPDTQYF.

This clone was seen at least ten times. Other nucleotide sequences in the sample specify the same CDR3. In nucleotides, the CDR3 is TGTGCCAGCAGCTTAGGTGGGGGGAACTATGGCTACACCTTC. Translating gives CASSLGGGNYGYTF. This chain joins TRBV7-8 and TRBJ1-2, with D perhaps matching TRBD1 (5 bases). Trimming pared 1 base from V and 2 bases from J, leaving 8 bases between. The CDR3 length is 14 residues. Germline CDR1 SGHVS, CDR2 FQNEAQ.

This clone has ten or more counts. This chain uses TRBV19 with TRBJ1-2, with D maybe TRBD1 (6 bases). V dropped 7 bases and J dropped 7 bases, with 19 bases sitting between them. The CDR3 spans 14 residues. Germline CDR1 LNHDA, CDR2 SQIVND (reference sequence). CDR3 in DNA: TGTGCCAGTACCCGAGGGGGGGCAGGTGCTGGCTACACCTTC. Translation gives CASTRGGAGAGYTF.

The rearrangement uses TRBV4-1 and TRBJ2-1; 8 positions match TRBD1. Germline CDR1 reads MGHRA; CDR2 reads YSYEKL. The CDR3 loop spans 15 amino acids. The V and J ends lost 3 bases and 7 bases, in that order; junction bases with no gene match: 8. The CDR3 nucleotides are TGCGCCAGCAGCCACCCGGACAGGGAAGGGAATGAGCAGTTCTTC. This sequence encodes CASSHPDREGNEQFF.

The chain has TRBV7-9 and TRBJ1-4, with 10 bases lining up with TRBD1. CDR1 and CDR2 (germline): SEHNR, FQNEAQ (reference sequence). This CDR3 comprises 15 residues. Trimming cost V 5 bases and J 4 bases; bases outside gene matches: 4. The CDR3, as DNA: TGTGCCAGCAGCGCAAGGGACAGGGGTAATGAAAAACTGTTTTTT. Amino acids: CASSARDRGNEKLFF.

The chain carries TRBV2 and TRBJ2-7, with 7 bases matching TRBD1. The V segment lost 5 bases and the J segment 2 bases; nucleotides outside the gene matches: 6. CDR3 length: 14 amino acids. Germline CDR1 reads SNHLY; CDR2 reads FYNNEI. As DNA, the CDR3 is TGTGCCAGCAGTCCTACAGGGGTACCCTACGAGCAGTACTTC. This encodes CASSPTGVPYEQYF. Based on the CDR3 plus reference TRBV2 and TRBJ2-7, the full variable domain is EPEVTQTPSHQVTQMGQEVILRCVPISNHLYFYWYRQILGQKVEFLVSFYNNEISEKSEIFDDQFSVERPDGSNFTLKIRSTKLEDSAMYFCASSPTGVPYEQYFGPGTRLTVT.

The rearrangement joins TRBV7-3 to TRBJ2-7; a weak D match, TRBD2 (5 bases). The germline gives CDR1 SGHTA, CDR2 FQGTGA. The CDR3 is 15 residues long. Trimming pared 3 bases from V and 7 bases from J, leaving 19 bases between. The CDR3 reads CASSFSPGSSWEQYF. CDR3 bases: TGTGCCAGCAGCTTCTCCCCGGGGAGCAGCTGGGAGCAGTACTTC.

This clone was detected a few times. The chain links TRBV5-4 to TRBJ2-1, with D possibly being TRBD2 (6 bases). Per the germline V gene, CDR1 is SGHNT and CDR2 is YYREEE (reference sequence). The CDR3 is 15 amino acids. The V gene lost 5 bases and the J gene lost 5 bases, with 17 bases spanning the gap. In nucleotides, the CDR3 is TGTGCCAGCAGGTACCGGGACGGGGGAAACAATGAGCAGTTCTTC. Its protein is CASRYRDGGNNEQFF.

This clone was seen only once. The V and J genes are TRBV6-5 and TRBJ2-7; a possible D gene is TRBD2 (6 bases). The CDR3 spans 12 residues. Germline values: CDR1 MNHEY, CDR2 SVGAGI. CDR3 sequence (DNA): TGTGCTCTCGAAGGAGGGGTGTACGAGCAGTACTTC. Translation gives CALEGGVYEQYF.